One T cell receptor beta chain is described in this entry. This clone was seen once. Its antigen is not yet known. No much larger clone is present one base from it, and per-base qualities are unavailable. TCRbeta CDR3 regions were amplified from genomic DNA by means of the immunoSEQ Assay, a bias-controlled multiplex PCR. From the authors' description of their analysis: The number of nucleated cells in each sample was estimated from the amplification of reference gene primers within the assay. To quantify the absolute abundance of each unique TCRbeta CDR3 rearrangement, sequence reads were collapsed and filtered. For each sample, productive Simpson clonality was calculated by taking the square root of Simpson's diversity index across productive rearrangements. Sourced from immuneACCESS, this table was stored by TCRdb with only in-frame sequences that have V and J called. A share of the clones is absent; for the studies checked, an unresolved V gene accounts for under half, and the remainder has no known explanation. Clone size and the V and J calls come from that table; the DNA yielded D and trimming. This sample has fewer than 300,000 clones in its table, and 75% to 95% of those were observed once. The ten most abundant clones make up under 3% of the sample.

This record belongs to a study of blood T cell repertoires in COVID-19 (dated by TCRdb to the early 2020s). For context, the study as a whole: Samples covering the acute and convalescent phases of COVID-19 were provided by collaborators in the United States, Italy and Spain. The prospective study material was composed of cDNA or gDNA derived from T cells, B-cell-depleted T cells, or PBMCs. Deeply sampled blood TCRbeta repertoires from subjects exposed to, actively infected with, or recovered from COVID-19 were included in the dataset. The repertoires were made available in a free public database intended to serve as a resource for research on the immune response to SARS-CoV-2. Samples were obtained from the ongoing ImmuneRACE study (first 160 participants) and from 1,200 or so subjects provided by 6 global collaborators. Nearly every sample came with metadata listing a de-identified subject ID, COVID-19 status, age in years and sex. Where available, HLA class I and class II types were obtained from metadata supplied by the sample provider rather than from assay-based typing.

One collaborating source in Seattle enrolled patients while the patients were actively infected and followed the patients over time throughout the course of disease. The collaborating institutions used their own protocols to collect whole blood in K2EDTA tubes. For TCRbeta analysis, collaborators shipped samples as frozen whole blood, isolated PBMCs, or DNA extracted from either of those sample types. Study-wide conclusions, independent of this receptor: How much clinical and demographic metadata was included differed by source and by participant, and the metadata was provided uncurated.

Sequenced material: peripheral blood. The TCR sequence derives from a person between 18 and 35 years old with COVID-19, enrolled during active disease.

CDR3 loop: CASSFLLGPGGVTSTDTQYF. In nucleotide form, the sequence is TGTGCCAGCAGTTTCTTACTAGGGCCGGGTGGGGTTACTAGCACAGATACGCAGTATTTT. The chain uses TRBV28 and TRBJ2-3, with a tentative D gene TRBD2 over 5 matching bases. Including the terminal cysteine and phenylalanine, the CDR3 comprises 20 residues. The retained sequence is limited to the CDR3, 60 bases, with the frame set at the first base. The V and J ends are trimmed by 3 bases and 0 bases, leaving 25 bases between them. As encoded in the germline V gene, CDR1 is MDHEN while CDR2 is SYDVKM.